This T cell receptor (beta chain) was recorded in a study of cytotoxic CD8 clonotypes in ibrutinib-treated CLL. Across the study: Within the patient group, under 12 were relapsed/refractory and approximately 14 treatment-naive, and 17 were IGHV unmutated.

The targeted sequencing depth was 1 in 200,000 to 1 in 1 million T cells. Sequencing used immunoSEQ multiplex PCR; TCRdb keeps in-frame clones, though not all of them. The sample lists about 50,000 clones; roughly 57% were seen once. This clone was seen only a few times. Germline V gene data show CDR1 as LNHDA and CDR2 as SQIVND (reference sequence). The CDR3 is made up of 15 amino acids. V shed 4 bases and J shed 1 base, with 13 bases lying between them. The receptor's source is a human donor with chronic lymphocytic leukemia. Sequenced here: PBMCs, sampled after 24 months of ibrutinib treatment. The V gene is TRBV19, the J gene TRBJ1-2; possible D gene TRBD1, 5 bases. DNA of the CDR3: TGTGCCAGTAGTACCACCGACGGGGGTAACTATGGCTACACCTTC. Its protein is CASSTTDGGNYGYTF.